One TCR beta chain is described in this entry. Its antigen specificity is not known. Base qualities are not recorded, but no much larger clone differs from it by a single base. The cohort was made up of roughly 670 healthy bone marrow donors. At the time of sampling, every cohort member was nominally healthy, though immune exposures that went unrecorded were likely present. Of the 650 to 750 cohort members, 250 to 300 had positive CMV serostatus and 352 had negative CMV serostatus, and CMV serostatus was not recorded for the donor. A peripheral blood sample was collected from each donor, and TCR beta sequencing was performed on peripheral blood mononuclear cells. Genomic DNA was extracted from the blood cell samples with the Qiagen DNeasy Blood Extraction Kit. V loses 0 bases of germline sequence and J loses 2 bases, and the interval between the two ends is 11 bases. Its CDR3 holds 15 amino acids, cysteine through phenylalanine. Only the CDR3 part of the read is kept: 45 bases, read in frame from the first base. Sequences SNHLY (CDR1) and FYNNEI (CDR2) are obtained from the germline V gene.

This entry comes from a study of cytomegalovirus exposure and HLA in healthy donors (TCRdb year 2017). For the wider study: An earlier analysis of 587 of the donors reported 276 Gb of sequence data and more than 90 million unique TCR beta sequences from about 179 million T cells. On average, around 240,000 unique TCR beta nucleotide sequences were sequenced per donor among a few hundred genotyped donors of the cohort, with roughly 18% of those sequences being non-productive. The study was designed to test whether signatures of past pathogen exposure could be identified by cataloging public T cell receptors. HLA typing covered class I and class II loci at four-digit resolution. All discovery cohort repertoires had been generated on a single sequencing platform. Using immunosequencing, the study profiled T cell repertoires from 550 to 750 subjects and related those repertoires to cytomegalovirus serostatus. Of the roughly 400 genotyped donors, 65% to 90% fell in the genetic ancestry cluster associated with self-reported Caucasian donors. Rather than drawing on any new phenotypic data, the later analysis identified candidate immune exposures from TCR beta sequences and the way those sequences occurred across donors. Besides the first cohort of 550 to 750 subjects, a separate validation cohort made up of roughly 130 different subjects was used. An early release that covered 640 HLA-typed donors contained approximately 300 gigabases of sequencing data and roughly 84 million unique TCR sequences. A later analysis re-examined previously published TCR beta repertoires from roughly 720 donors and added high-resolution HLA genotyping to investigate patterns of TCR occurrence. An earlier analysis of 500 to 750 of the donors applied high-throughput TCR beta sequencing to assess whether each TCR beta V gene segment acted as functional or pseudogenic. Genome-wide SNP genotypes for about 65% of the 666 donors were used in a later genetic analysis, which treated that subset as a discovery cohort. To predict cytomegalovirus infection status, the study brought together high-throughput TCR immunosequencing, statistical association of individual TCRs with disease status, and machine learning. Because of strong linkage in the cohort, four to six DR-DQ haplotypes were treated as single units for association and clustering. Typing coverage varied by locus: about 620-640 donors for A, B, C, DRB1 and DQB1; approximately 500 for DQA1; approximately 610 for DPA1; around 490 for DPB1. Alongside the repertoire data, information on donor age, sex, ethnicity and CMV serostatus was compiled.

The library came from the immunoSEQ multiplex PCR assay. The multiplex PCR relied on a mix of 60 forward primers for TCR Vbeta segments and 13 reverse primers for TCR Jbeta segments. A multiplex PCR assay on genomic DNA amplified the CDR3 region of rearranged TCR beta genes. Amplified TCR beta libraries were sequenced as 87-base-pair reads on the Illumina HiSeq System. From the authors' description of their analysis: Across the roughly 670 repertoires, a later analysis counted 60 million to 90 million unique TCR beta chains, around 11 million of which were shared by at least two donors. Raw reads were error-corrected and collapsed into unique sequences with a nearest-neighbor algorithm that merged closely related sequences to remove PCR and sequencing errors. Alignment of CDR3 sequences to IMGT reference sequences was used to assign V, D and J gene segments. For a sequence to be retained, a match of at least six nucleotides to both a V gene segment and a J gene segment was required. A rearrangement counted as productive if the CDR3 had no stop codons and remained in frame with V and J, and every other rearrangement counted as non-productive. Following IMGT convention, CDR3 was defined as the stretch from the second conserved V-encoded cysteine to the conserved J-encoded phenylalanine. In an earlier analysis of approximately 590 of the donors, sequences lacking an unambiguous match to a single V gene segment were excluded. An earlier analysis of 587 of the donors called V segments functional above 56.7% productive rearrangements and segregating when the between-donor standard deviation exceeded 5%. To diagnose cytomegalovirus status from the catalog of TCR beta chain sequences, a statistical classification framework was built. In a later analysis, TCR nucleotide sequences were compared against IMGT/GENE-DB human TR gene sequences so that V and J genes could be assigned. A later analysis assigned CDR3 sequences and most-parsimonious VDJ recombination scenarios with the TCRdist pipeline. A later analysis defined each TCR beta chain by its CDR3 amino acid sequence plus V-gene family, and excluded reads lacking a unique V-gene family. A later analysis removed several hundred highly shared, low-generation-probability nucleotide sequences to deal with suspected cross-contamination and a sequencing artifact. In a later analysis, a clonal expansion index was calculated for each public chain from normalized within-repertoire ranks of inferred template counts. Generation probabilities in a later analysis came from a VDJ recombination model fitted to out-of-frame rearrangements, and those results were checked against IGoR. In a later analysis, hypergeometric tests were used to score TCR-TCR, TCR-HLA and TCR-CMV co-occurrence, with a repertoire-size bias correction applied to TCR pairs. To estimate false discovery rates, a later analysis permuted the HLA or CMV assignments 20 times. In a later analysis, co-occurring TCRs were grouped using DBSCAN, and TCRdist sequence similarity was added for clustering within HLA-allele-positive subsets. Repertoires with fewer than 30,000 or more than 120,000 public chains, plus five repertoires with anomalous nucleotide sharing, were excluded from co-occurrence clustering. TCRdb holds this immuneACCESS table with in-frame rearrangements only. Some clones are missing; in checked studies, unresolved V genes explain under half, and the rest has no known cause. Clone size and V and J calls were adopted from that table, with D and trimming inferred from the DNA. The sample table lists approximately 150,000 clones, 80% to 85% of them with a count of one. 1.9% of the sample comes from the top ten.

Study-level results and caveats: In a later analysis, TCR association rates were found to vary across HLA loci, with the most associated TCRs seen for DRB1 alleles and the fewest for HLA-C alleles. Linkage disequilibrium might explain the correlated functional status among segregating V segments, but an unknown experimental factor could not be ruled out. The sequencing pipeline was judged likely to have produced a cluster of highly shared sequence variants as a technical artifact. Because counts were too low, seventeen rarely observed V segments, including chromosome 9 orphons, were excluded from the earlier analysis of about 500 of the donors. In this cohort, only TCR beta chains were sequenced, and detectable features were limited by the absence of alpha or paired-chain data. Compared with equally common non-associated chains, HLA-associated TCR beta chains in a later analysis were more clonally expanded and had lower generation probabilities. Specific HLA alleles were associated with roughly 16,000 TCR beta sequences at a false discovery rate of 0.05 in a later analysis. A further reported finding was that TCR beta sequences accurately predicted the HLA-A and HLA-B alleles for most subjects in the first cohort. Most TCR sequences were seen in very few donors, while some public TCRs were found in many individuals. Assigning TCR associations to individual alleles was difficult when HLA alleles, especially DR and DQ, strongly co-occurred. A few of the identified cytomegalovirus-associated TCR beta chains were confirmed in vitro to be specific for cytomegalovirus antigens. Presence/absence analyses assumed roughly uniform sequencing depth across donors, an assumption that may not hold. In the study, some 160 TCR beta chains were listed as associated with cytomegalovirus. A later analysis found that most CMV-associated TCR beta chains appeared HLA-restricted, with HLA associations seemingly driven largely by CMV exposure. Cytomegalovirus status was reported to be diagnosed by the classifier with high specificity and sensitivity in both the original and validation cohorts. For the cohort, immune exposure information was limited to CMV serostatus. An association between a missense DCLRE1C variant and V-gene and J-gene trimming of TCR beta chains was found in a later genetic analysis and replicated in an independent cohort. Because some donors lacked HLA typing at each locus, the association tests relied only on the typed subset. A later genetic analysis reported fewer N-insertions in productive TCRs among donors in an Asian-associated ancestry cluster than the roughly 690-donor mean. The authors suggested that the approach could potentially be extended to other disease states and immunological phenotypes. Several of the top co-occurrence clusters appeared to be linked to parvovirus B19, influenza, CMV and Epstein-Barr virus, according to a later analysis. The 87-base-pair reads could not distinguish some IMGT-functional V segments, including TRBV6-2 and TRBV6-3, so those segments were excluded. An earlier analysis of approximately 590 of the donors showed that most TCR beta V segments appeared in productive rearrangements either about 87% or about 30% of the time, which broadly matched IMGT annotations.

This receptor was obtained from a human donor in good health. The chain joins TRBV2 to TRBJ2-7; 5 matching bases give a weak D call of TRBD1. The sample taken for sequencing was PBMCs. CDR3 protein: CASSEAARRAYEQYF. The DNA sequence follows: TGTGCCAGCAGTGAAGCTGCTCGCAGGGCCTACGAGCAGTACTTC. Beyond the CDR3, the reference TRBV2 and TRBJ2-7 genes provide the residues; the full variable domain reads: EPEVTQTPSHQVTQMGQEVILRCVPISNHLYFYWYRQILGQKVEFLVSFYNNEISEKSEIFDDQFSVERPDGSNFTLKIRSTKLEDSAMYFCASSEAARRAYEQYFGPGTRLTVT.